Below are 5 T cell receptor beta chains sequenced from a single sample in a study of cytomegalovirus exposure and HLA in healthy donors. The primer mix had 60 Vbeta and 13 Jbeta primers. Assay: immunoSEQ multiplex PCR; the TCRdb copy retains only in-frame clones and omits some. This table holds 180,000 or so clones, about four fifths found once. The sample consisted of PBMCs. The origin of the receptors is a woman in her late teens or twenties in good health and CMV-seropositive.

This sequence joins TRBV7-9 and TRBJ1-5; D call uncertain. Between the trimmed V and J ends, which lost 9 bases and 2 bases, there was a span of 8 bases. From germline, CDR1 is SEHNR and CDR2 FQNEAQ (reference sequence). This CDR3 spans 12 amino acids. In DNA, the CDR3 is TGTGCCAGTTCAGAGGGCAATCAGCCCCAGCATTTT. It is translated as CASSEGNQPQHF.

This chain joins TRBV19 and TRBJ1-1; D perhaps matches TRBD1 (5 bases). The CDR3 extends over 17 amino acids. The germline V gene has CDR1 LNHDA and CDR2 SQIVND (reference sequence). Trimming removed 3 bases from V and 3 bases from J, with 20 bases in between. CDR3 in amino acids: CASSIGQGVVSHTEAFF. CDR3 sequence (DNA): TGTGCCAGTAGTATCGGGCAGGGCGTCGTTTCCCACACTGAAGCTTTCTTT. The full variable domain, with the rest looked up from reference TRBV19 and TRBJ1-1, is DGGITQSPKYLFRKEGQNVTLSCEQNLNHDAMYWYRQDPGQGLRLIYYSQIVNDFQKGDIAEGYSVSREKKESFPLTVTSAQKNPTAFYLCASSIGQGVVSHTEAFFGQGTRLTVV.

This clone showed up just once. The V gene is TRBV5-1, the J gene TRBJ2-5; tentative D call: TRBD2 (5 bases). CDR3 size: 15 residues. V was trimmed by 4 bases and J by 0 bases, leaving 13 bases between them. In germline, CDR1 is SGHRS, CDR2 YFSETQ. DNA for the CDR3: TGCGCCAGCAGCCAGACTATCCCGTACCAAGAGACCCAGTACTTC. This gives the protein CASSQTIPYQETQYF.

The V gene is TRBV6-1, the J gene TRBJ2-7, with 12 bases identical to TRBD2. CDR1 and CDR2 from the germline V gene are MNHNS and SASEGT. J gave up 5 bases and V 5 bases, and 7 bases lay outside the gene matches. The CDR3 loop spans 15 amino acids. CDR3 in amino acids: CASSPSGGALNEQYF. The DNA of the CDR3 is TGTGCCAGCAGTCCTAGCGGGGGGGCTCTCAACGAGCAGTACTTC.

The chain employs TRBV5-1 and TRBJ2-3; D may be TRBD1 (6 bases). This CDR3 comprises 14 residues. CDR1 and CDR2 (germline): SGHRS, YFSETQ. The germline V and J ends were trimmed by 4 bases and 4 bases, with 13 bases remaining between them. CDR3 nucleotides: TGCGCCAGCAGCCGTTACAGGGTGTCAGATACGCAGTATTTT. Translated, it gives CASSRYRVSDTQYF.